This T cell receptor (beta chain) derives from a study of blood T cell repertoires in COVID-19. Overall study: Samples taken during acute and convalescent COVID-19 were collected in the United States, Italy and Spain. From T cells, B-cell-depleted T cells, or PBMCs came the material, which was cDNA or gDNA.

As originally analysed: Amplifying reference gene primers gave estimates of nucleated cell counts. Using immunoSEQ multiplex PCR, the repertoire was profiled, and TCRdb retains in-frame clones only, with some absent. V and J calls plus clone size are reproduced from that table; the DNA served to infer D and trimming. Here the sample spans 60,000 to 75,000 clones, about nine tenths being singletons. The trim removed 2 bases at V and 8 bases at J, leaving 5 bases unmatched. This CDR3 is 14 amino acids long. CDR1 is SGHTA, CDR2 FQGNSA, per germline. This receptor was identified in a man aged 30 to 39 with acute or convalescent COVID-19. The sequenced material came from peripheral blood. The V gene is TRBV7-2, the J gene TRBJ2-1; TRBD1 matches 8 bases. CDR3 nucleotide sequence: TGTGCCAGCAGCTTAAACAGGGGGAGCGATGAGCAGTTCTTC. Residues: CASSLNRGSDEQFF.